These T cell receptor beta chains were read from a single sample in a study of vaccination and CD4 T cells after COVID-19. These receptors' targets are unknown. TCRdb itself ran the PCR reads through MiXCR, one entry per CDR3 protein. Here the sample spans under 11,000 distinct CDR3 sequences, 70% to 75% being singletons. Source material: CD4+ T cells from blood, cultured in vitro. The receptors were gathered from a human donor who had recovered from COVID-19. Each CDR3 is given with its conserved first and last residue. The D gene is left open where the match is weak. The size entry is marked missing in some rows and otherwise reads once, few, many or a size class.

D gene: NA
V gene: TRBV11-2
J gene: TRBJ2-1
clone size: NA
CDR3 protein: CASSPGSGSYNEQFF
CDR3 DNA: TGTGCCAGCAGCCCCGGAAGCGGCTCCTACAATGAGCAGTTCTTC

D gene: NA
V gene: TRBV7-2
J gene: TRBJ1-2
clone size: NA
CDR3 protein: CASSSYQGSYGYTF
CDR3 DNA: TGTGCCAGCAGCTCCTATCAGGGTTCCTATGGCTACACCTTC

D gene: NA
V gene: TRBV20-1
J gene: TRBJ1-2
clone size: NA
CDR3 protein: CSARAVQLGYGYTF
CDR3 DNA: TGCAGTGCTAGGGCGGTCCAGTTAGGCTATGGCTACACCTTC

D gene: TRBD1
V gene: TRBV6-1
J gene: TRBJ1-5
clone size: NA
CDR3 protein: CASSLRQGSNQPQHF
CDR3 DNA: TGTGCCAGCAGCCTCCGACAGGGTAGCAATCAGCCCCAGCATTTT

D gene: TRBD2
V gene: TRBV24-1
J gene: TRBJ2-2
clone size: NA
CDR3 protein: CATSDFRTSGRAGTGELFF
CDR3 DNA: TGTGCCACCAGTGATTTTAGGACTAGCGGGAGGGCCGGAACCGGGGAGCTGTTTTTT

D gene: TRBD1
V gene: TRBV6-2/TRBV6-3
J gene: TRBJ1-5
clone size: NA
CDR3 protein: CASSSGGADLQPQHF
CDR3 DNA: TGTGCCAGCAGTTCAGGGGGCGCGGACCTCCAGCCCCAGCATTTT

D gene: NA
V gene: TRBV7-2
J gene: TRBJ2-7
clone size: NA
CDR3 protein: CASSHGPSYEQYF
CDR3 DNA: TGTGCCAGCAGCCACGGCCCCTCCTACGAGCAGTACTTC

D gene: NA
V gene: TRBV20-1
J gene: TRBJ1-1
clone size: NA
CDR3 protein: CSARDWGNTEAFF
CDR3 DNA: TGCAGTGCTAGAGATTGGGGGAACACTGAAGCTTTCTTT

D gene: NA
V gene: TRBV24-1
J gene: TRBJ2-1
clone size: few
CDR3 protein: CATSDPPTGLNEQFF
CDR3 DNA: TGTGCCACCAGTGACCCTCCGACAGGCCTCAATGAGCAGTTCTTC

D gene: NA
V gene: TRBV7-2
J gene: TRBJ2-5
clone size: NA
CDR3 protein: CASSRGRTSRLETQYF
CDR3 DNA: TGTGCCAGCAGCAGGGGGCGGACTAGTAGGTTGGAGACCCAGTACTTC

D gene: NA
V gene: TRBV20-1
J gene: TRBJ2-3
clone size: few
CDR3 protein: CSAREPITDTQYF
CDR3 DNA: TGCAGTGCTCGGGAGCCCATTACAGATACGCAGTATTTT

D gene: NA
V gene: TRBV27
J gene: TRBJ1-2
clone size: NA
CDR3 protein: CASSLYSRGLELYGYTF
CDR3 DNA: TGTGCCAGCAGTTTATATTCCCGGGGGTTAGAGCTCTATGGCTACACCTTC

D gene: NA
V gene: TRBV12-3/TRBV12-4
J gene: TRBJ1-5
clone size: few
CDR3 protein: CASSWRGLGNQPQHF
CDR3 DNA: TGTGCCAGCAGTTGGAGGGGCCTCGGCAATCAGCCCCAGCATTTT

D gene: TRBD2
V gene: TRBV27
J gene: TRBJ2-1
clone size: NA
CDR3 protein: CASSLGGSSYNEQFF
CDR3 DNA: TGTGCCAGCAGTTTGGGCGGGAGCTCCTACAATGAGCAGTTCTTC

D gene: TRBD1
V gene: TRBV27
J gene: TRBJ2-5
clone size: once
CDR3 protein: CASSFRGQGGLRTQYF
CDR3 DNA: TGTGCCAGCAGTTTTAGGGGACAGGGGGGACTGAGGACCCAGTACTTC

D gene: NA
V gene: TRBV20-1
J gene: TRBJ1-3
clone size: few
CDR3 protein: CSARDADSSGNTIYF
CDR3 DNA: TGCAGTGCTAGAGATGCGGACAGCTCTGGAAACACCATATATTTT

D gene: NA
V gene: TRBV6-4
J gene: TRBJ1-4
clone size: NA
CDR3 protein: CASSSGRTNEKLFF
CDR3 DNA: TGTGCCAGCAGCTCCGGTAGGACTAATGAAAAACTGTTTTTT

D gene: NA
V gene: TRBV20-1
J gene: TRBJ2-5
clone size: few
CDR3 protein: CSARDEGGVEGETQYF
CDR3 DNA: TGCAGTGCTAGAGATGAAGGGGGAGTCGAGGGAGAGACCCAGTACTTC

D gene: TRBD1
V gene: TRBV7-2
J gene: TRBJ1-1
clone size: NA
CDR3 protein: CASSFDRGVGLNTEAFF
CDR3 DNA: TGTGCCAGCAGCTTCGACAGGGGGGTGGGACTGAACACTGAAGCTTTCTTT

D gene: NA
V gene: TRBV4-3
J gene: TRBJ1-5
clone size: NA
CDR3 protein: CASSQDRGQPQHF
CDR3 DNA: TGCGCCAGCAGCCAAGATAGGGGACAGCCCCAGCATTTT

D gene: NA
V gene: TRBV20-1
J gene: TRBJ1-1
clone size: NA
CDR3 protein: CSTIGDTEAFF
CDR3 DNA: TGCAGCACTATCGGGGACACTGAAGCTTTCTTT

D gene: NA
V gene: TRBV15
J gene: TRBJ1-5
clone size: NA
CDR3 protein: CATSRKLSGNDQPQHF
CDR3 DNA: TGTGCCACCAGCAGGAAGTTATCAGGGAACGATCAGCCCCAGCATTTT

D gene: NA
V gene: TRBV6-2/TRBV6-3
J gene: TRBJ1-2
clone size: NA
CDR3 protein: CATGRANYGYTF
CDR3 DNA: TGTGCCACTGGCCGGGCTAACTATGGCTACACCTTC

D gene: NA
V gene: TRBV9
J gene: TRBJ1-1
clone size: NA
CDR3 protein: CASSVGGLHTEAFF
CDR3 DNA: TGTGCCAGCAGCGTAGGGGGGCTCCACACTGAAGCTTTCTTT

D gene: NA
V gene: TRBV15
J gene: TRBJ1-1
clone size: NA
CDR3 protein: CATRKGGRPTEAFF
CDR3 DNA: TGTGCCACCAGAAAGGGGGGAAGACCCACTGAAGCTTTCTTT

D gene: NA
V gene: TRBV15
J gene: TRBJ1-5
clone size: once
CDR3 protein: CATSPSGGSWRNQPQHF
CDR3 DNA: TGTGCCACCAGCCCTAGCGGGGGGTCGTGGCGCAATCAGCCCCAGCATTTT

D gene: TRBD2
V gene: TRBV29-1
J gene: TRBJ2-1
clone size: NA
CDR3 protein: CSVELAGGSYNEQFF
CDR3 DNA: TGCAGCGTTGAGCTAGCGGGAGGCTCCTACAATGAGCAGTTCTTC

D gene: TRBD2
V gene: TRBV20-1
J gene: TRBJ2-5
clone size: NA
CDR3 protein: CSARPLLAAQETQYF
CDR3 DNA: TGCAGTGCTAGACCTCTACTAGCGGCCCAAGAGACCCAGTACTTC

D gene: NA
V gene: TRBV19
J gene: TRBJ1-5
clone size: once
CDR3 protein: CASKEGVKGSNQPQHF
CDR3 DNA: TGTGCCAGTAAAGAAGGGGTTAAGGGGAGCAATCAGCCCCAGCATTTT

D gene: NA
V gene: TRBV20-1
J gene: TRBJ2-6
clone size: NA
CDR3 protein: CSARDLGANVLTF
CDR3 DNA: TGCAGTGCTAGAGATCTCGGGGCCAACGTCCTGACTTTC

D gene: NA
V gene: TRBV7-6
J gene: TRBJ2-5
clone size: NA
CDR3 protein: CASSFSFQETQYF
CDR3 DNA: TGTGCCAGCAGCTTCAGTTTCCAAGAGACCCAGTACTTC

D gene: TRBD2
V gene: TRBV6-1
J gene: TRBJ2-7
clone size: NA
CDR3 protein: CASGGTTSEYYEQYF
CDR3 DNA: TGTGCCAGCGGGGGGACGACTAGCGAGTACTACGAGCAGTACTTC